This T cell receptor beta chain was sequenced during a study of T-cell memory formation after mild COVID-19. Whole-study context: TCR clusters mostly belonged to single donors. Study conclusions and caveats: Whether second-wave clones peaking at day 37 were SARS-CoV-2 specific went unconfirmed. Cross-reactive memory apparently joined, as some responding clones appeared in pre-infection memory.

Each CDR3 protein gets one entry after TCRdb re-called the 5' RACE reads with MiXCR. The sample yields approximately 300,000 distinct CDR3 sequences, 15% to 20% seen once. Details on this clonotype: Its antigen remains unknown.

Deletions cut 8 bases from V and 4 bases from J, with 17 bases between. This CDR3 contains 14 residues. This sequence originates from a young man who had mild COVID-19 (a few samples of this study predate the infection). Cell type and time point are not known. Sequencing used PBMCs or a T cell subset sorted from them (not recorded which). This rearrangement joins TRBV12-3 or TRBV12-4 to TRBJ2-5, with D perhaps given as TRBD1 or TRBD2 (5 bases each). This CDR3 is CASSPGLGAETQYF. The CDR3 DNA is TGTGCCAGCTCTCCGGGGCTCGGGGCAGAGACCCAGTACTTC.